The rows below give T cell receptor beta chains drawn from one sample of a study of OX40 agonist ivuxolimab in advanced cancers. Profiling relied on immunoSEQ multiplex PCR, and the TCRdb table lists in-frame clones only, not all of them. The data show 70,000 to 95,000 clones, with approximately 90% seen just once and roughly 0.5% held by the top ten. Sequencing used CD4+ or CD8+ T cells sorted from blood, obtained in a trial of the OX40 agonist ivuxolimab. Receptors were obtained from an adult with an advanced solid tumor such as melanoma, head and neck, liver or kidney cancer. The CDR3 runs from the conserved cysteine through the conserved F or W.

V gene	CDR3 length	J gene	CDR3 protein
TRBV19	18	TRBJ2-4	CASSIPPSVLLAKNIQYF
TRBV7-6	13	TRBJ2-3	CASSKYYTDTQYF
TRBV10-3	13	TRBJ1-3	CAISHPSGNTIYF
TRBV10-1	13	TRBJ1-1	CASRTGENTEAFF
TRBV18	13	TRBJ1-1	CASSLNMNTEAFF
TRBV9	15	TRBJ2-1	CASSLLAGSYNEQFF
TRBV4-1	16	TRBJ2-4	CASSLRTSGSGDIQYF
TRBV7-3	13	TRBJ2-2	CASSRPDTGELFF
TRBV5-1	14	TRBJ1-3	CASSLGTDGNTIYF
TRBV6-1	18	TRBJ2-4	CASSEQTVGFTSKNIQYF
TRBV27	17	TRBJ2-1	CASSFQTGAGYSNEQFF